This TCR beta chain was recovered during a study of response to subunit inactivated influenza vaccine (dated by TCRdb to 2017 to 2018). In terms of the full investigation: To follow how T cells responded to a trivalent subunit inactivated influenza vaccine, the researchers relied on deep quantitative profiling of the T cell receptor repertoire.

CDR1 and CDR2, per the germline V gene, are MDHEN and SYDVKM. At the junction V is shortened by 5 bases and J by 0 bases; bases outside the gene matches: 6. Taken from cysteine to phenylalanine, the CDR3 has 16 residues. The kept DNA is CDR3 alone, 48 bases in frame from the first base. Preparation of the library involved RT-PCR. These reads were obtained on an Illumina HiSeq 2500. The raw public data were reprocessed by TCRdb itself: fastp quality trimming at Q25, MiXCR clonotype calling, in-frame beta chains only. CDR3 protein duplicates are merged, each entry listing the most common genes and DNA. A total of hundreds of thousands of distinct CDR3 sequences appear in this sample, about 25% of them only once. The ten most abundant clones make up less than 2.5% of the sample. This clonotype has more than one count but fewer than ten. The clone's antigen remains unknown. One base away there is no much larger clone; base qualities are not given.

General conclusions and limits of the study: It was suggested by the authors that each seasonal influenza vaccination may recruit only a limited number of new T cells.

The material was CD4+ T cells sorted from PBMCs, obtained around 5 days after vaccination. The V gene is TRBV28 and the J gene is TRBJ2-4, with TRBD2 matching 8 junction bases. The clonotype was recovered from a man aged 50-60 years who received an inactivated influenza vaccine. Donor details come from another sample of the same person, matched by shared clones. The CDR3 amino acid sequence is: CASSTRGGLAKNIQYF. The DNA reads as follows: TGTGCCAGCAGTACCCGCGGGGGGCTAGCCAAAAACATTCAGTACTTC.